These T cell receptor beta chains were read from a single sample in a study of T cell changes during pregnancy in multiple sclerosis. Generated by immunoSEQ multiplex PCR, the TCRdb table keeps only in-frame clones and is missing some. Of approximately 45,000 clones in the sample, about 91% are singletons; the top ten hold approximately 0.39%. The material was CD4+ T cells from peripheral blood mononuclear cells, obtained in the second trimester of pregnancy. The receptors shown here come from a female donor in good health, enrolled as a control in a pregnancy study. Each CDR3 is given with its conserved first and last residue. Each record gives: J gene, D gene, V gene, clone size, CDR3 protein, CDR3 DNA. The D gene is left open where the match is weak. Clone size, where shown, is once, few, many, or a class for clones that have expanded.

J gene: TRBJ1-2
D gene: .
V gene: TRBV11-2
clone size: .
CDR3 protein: CASRGRNYGYTF
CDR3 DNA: TGTGCCAGCCGGGGGAGGAACTATGGCTACACCTTC

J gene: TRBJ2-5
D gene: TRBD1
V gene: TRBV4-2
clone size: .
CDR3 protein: CASSQGVDRATQYF
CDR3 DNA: TGTGCCAGCAGCCAAGGTGTGGACAGGGCGACCCAGTACTTC

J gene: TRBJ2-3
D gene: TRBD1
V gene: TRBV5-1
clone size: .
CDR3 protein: CASSLNRGDSDTQYF
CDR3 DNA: TGCGCCAGCAGCTTAAACAGGGGTGATAGCGATACGCAGTATTTT

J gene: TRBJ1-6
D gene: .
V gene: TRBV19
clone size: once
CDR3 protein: CASSIVGASPLHF
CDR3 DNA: TGTGCCAGTAGTATAGTAGGGGCTTCACCCCTCCACTTT

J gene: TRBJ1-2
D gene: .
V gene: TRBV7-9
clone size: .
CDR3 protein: CASSLTLDRLAGGYTF
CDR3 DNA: TGTGCCAGCAGCTTAACCTTAGACAGACTAGCGGGGGGCTACACCTTC

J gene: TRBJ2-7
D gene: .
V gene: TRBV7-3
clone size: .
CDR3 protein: CASSLIGGRAANYEQYF
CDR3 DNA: TGTGCCAGCAGCTTAATAGGGGGGAGGGCAGCTAATTACGAGCAGTACTTC

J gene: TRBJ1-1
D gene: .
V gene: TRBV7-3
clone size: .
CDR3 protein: CASSLLGGPTEAFF
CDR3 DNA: TGTGCCAGCAGCTTATTGGGGGGGCCAACTGAAGCTTTCTTT

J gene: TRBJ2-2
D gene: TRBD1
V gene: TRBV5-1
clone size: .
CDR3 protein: CASSLDSHRGPGELFF
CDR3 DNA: TGCGCCAGCAGCTTGGACTCGCACAGGGGACCCGGGGAGCTGTTTTTT

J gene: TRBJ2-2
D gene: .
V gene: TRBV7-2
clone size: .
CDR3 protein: CASSLGVTVAGELFF
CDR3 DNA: TGTGCCAGCAGCTTAGGTGTAACAGTTGCCGGGGAGCTGTTTTTT

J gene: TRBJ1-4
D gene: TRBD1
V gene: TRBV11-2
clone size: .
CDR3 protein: CASSLDRVNEKLFF
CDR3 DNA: TGTGCCAGCAGCTTGGACAGGGTTAATGAAAAACTGTTTTTT

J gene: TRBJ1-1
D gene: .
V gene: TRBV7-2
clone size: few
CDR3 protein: CASSLPQGTEAFF
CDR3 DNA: TGTGCCAGCAGCTTACCACAGGGAACTGAAGCTTTCTTT

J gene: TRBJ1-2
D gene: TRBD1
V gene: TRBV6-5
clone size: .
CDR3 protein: CASSPGRGSNYGYTF
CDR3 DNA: TGTGCCAGCAGTCCCGGCAGGGGGAGCAACTATGGCTACACCTTC

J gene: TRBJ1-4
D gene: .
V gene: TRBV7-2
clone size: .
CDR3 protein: CASKTFGQSNEKLFF
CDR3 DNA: TGTGCCAGCAAGACGTTCGGACAGAGTAATGAAAAACTGTTTTTT

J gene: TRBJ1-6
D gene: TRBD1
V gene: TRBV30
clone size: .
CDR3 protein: CAWSGQGVENSPLHF
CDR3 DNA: TGTGCCTGGAGTGGGCAGGGGGTGGAGAATTCACCCCTCCACTTT

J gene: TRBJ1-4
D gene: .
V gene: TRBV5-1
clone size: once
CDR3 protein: CASSLVGGRGEKLFF
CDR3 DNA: TGCGCCAGCAGCTTGGTCGGGGGGCGTGGAGAAAAACTGTTTTTT

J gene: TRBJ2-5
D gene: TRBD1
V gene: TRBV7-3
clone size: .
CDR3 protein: CASSLTSPGQGEETQYF
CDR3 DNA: TGTGCCAGCAGCTTAACGTCTCCGGGACAGGGGGAAGAGACCCAGTACTTC

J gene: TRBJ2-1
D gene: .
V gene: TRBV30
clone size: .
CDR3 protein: CAWRDTWNEQFF
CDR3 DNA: TGTGCCTGGAGGGACACTTGGAATGAGCAGTTCTTC

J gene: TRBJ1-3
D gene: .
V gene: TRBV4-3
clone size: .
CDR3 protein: CASSQESGSTFGNTIYF
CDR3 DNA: TGCGCCAGCAGCCAAGAGTCGGGAAGTACGTTTGGAAACACCATATATTTT

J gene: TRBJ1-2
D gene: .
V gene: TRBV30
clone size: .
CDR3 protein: CAWSSGNWAWGYTF
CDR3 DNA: TGTGCCTGGAGTTCGGGGAATTGGGCTTGGGGCTACACCTTC

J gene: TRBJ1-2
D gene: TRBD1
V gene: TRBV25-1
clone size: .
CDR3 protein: CASRDRDRGPQGYTF
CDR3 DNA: TGTGCCAGCAGAGACCGGGACAGGGGGCCTCAAGGCTACACCTTC

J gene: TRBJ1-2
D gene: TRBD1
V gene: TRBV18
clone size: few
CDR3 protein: CASSPDRGYGYTF
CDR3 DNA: TGTGCCAGCTCACCTGACAGGGGTTACGGCTACACCTTC

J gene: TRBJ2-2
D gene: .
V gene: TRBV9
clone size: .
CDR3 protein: CASSVETPNTGELFF
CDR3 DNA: TGTGCCAGCAGCGTAGAAACTCCAAACACCGGGGAGCTGTTTTTT

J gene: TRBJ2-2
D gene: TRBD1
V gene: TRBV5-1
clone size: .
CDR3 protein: CASGSRDRKLKPNTGELFF
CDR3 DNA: TGCGCCAGCGGCTCCCGGGACAGGAAACTGAAACCGAACACCGGGGAGCTGTTTTTT

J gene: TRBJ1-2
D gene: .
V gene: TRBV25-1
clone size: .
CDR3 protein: CASSAHGGTHGYTF
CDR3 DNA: TGTGCCAGCAGTGCTCATGGAGGGACGCATGGCTACACCTTC

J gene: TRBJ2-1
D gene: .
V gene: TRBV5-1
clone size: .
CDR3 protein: CASSSRTVGEQFF
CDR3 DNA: TGCGCCAGCAGCTCAAGGACAGTAGGTGAGCAGTTCTTC

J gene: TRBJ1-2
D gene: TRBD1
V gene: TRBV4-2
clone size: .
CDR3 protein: CASSPGQGPNYGYTF
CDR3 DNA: TGTGCCAGCAGCCCAGGACAGGGACCGAACTATGGCTACACCTTC

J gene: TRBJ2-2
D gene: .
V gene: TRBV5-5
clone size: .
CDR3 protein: CASSWGDSRTGELFF
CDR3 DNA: TGTGCCAGCAGCTGGGGGGACAGCCGAACCGGGGAGCTGTTTTTT

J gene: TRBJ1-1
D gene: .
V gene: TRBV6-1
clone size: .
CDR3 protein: CASTFDSEAFF
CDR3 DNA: TGTGCCAGCACCTTTGACAGTGAAGCTTTCTTT

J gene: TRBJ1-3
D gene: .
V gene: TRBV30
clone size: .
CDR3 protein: CAWSYPGNSGNTIYF
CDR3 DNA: TGTGCCTGGAGTTATCCCGGGAACTCTGGAAACACCATATATTTT

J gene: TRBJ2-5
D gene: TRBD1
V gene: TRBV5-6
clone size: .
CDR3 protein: CASSSGQQETQYF
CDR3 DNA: TGTGCCAGCAGCTCGGGACAGCAAGAGACCCAGTACTTC

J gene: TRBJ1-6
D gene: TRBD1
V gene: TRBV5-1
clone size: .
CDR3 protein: CASSEDRGAYSPLHF
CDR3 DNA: TGCGCCAGCAGCGAGGACAGGGGCGCCTATTCACCCCTCCACTTT

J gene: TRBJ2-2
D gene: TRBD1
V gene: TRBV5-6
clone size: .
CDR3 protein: CASSLVVTGDTGELFF
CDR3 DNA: TGTGCCAGCAGCTTGGTAGTGACAGGGGATACCGGGGAGCTGTTTTTT